The entry below gives a single T cell receptor (beta chain) sequence along with its context. This record belongs to a study of OX40 agonist ivuxolimab in advanced cancers. Assay: immunoSEQ multiplex PCR; the TCRdb copy retains only in-frame clones and omits some. The table records over 70,000 clones, about 90% of them present only once. The V gene end was trimmed by 2 bases and the J gene end by 4 bases; junction bases not matched to a gene: 4. The CDR3 has 15 residues. The germline gives CDR1 ENHRY, CDR2 SYGVKD. Here the sequenced sample was CD4+ or CD8+ T cells sorted from blood, taken in a trial of the OX40 agonist ivuxolimab. This chain joins TRBV10-3 and TRBJ1-4; 7 bases are a match to TRBD1. This receptor was obtained from an adult with an advanced solid tumor such as melanoma, head and neck, liver or kidney cancer. Written as DNA, the CDR3 is TGTGCCATCAGTGAGGCGGGACAGAGTAATGAAAAACTGTTTTTT. Protein: CAISEAGQSNEKLFF.